This entry lists 30 T cell receptor beta chains sequenced from one sample in a study of graft-versus-host responses after intestinal transplantation. The assay was immunoSEQ multiplex PCR, and TCRdb's table has in-frame clones only and misses some. The table has some 110,000 clones, approximately 90% seen once. These receptors are not linked to any known antigen. The source was unstimulated CD4+ T cells sorted from spleen or lymph node cells, collected before intestinal transplant. The receptors stem from a human donor who received an intestinal transplant.

The gene calls are TRBV7-9 and TRBJ2-7, with a weak D call TRBD1 (6 bases). Germline assignment: CDR1 SEHNR and CDR2 FQNEAQ (reference sequence). CDR3 length equals 17 residues. V was pared by 7 bases and J by 0 bases, with 22 bases between. This chain's CDR3 is CASTYLPHGQFSYEQYF. In DNA form, the CDR3 reads TGTGCCAGCACCTACCTCCCCCACGGACAGTTCTCCTACGAGCAGTACTTC.

The gene calls are TRBV6-5 and TRBJ1-1; unclear D gene. Trimming took 0 bases from V and 0 from J, leaving 8 bases between them. The CDR3 extends over 15 amino acids. Germline lookup yields CDR1 MNHEY and CDR2 SVGAGI. The CDR3 reads CASSYSGGMNTEAFF. The CDR3 DNA reads as TGTGCCAGCAGTTACTCCGGAGGGATGAACACTGAAGCTTTCTTT.

CDR3 sequence reads: CASTRREGEQFF. The CDR3 region has the DNA TGTGCCAGCACAAGGCGGGAAGGGGAGCAGTTCTTC. The chain combines TRBV18 with TRBJ2-1, with D possibly TRBD2 on 6 matching bases. The germline V gene encodes CDR1 KGHSH and CDR2 LQKENI. Deletions cut 8 bases from V and 10 bases from J, with 15 bases between. The CDR3 is 12 residues long. The variable domain in full, with the rest retrieved from reference TRBV18 and TRBJ2-1, is NAGVMQNPRHLVRRRGQEARLRCSPMKGHSHVYWYRQLPEEGLKFMVYLQKENIIDESGMPKERFSAEFPKEGPSILRIQQVVRGDSAAYFCASTRREGEQFFGPGTRLTVL.

This chain uses TRBV5-1 with TRBJ2-1; D gene unclear. CDR1 is SGHRS and CDR2 is YFSETQ in the germline V gene. V lost 4 bases and J lost 7, with 6 bases in between. This CDR3 contains 11 residues. The CDR3 nucleotides are TGCGCCAGCAGCGGAGTAAATGAGCAGTTCTTC. It codes for CASSGVNEQFF.

This chain uses TRBV30 with TRBJ1-1; possible D gene TRBD1, 5 bases. CDR3 size: 13 residues. The germline V and J ends were trimmed by 7 bases and 0 bases, with 12 bases remaining between them. CDR1 is GTSNPN and CDR2 is SVGIG in the germline V gene (reference sequence). The CDR3 protein is CASTGEVNTEAFF. In DNA, the CDR3 is TGTGCCTCGACGGGGGAGGTGAACACTGAAGCTTTCTTT.

The CDR3 DNA reads TGTGCCAGCAGGATGGGACAGGGGGTGTATCAGCCCCAGCATTTT. Protein product: CASRMGQGVYQPQHF. J is TRBJ1-5 and V is TRBV2, with 11 bases aligning to TRBD1. This CDR3 is 15 amino acids long. The trim removed 6 bases at V and 5 bases at J, leaving 6 bases unmatched. Germline V gene sequence: CDR1 SNHLY, CDR2 FYNNEI. Combining the CDR3 with reference TRBV2 and TRBJ1-5 gives the whole variable domain EPEVTQTPSHQVTQMGQEVILRCVPISNHLYFYWYRQILGQKVEFLVSFYNNEISEKSEIFDDQFSVERPDGSNFTLKIRSTKLEDSAMYFCASRMGQGVYQPQHFGDGTRLSIL.

In its sample, this clone was seen once. The chain uses TRBV7-9 and TRBJ1-3, with D possibly TRBD1 on 5 matching bases. The CDR3 covers 14 residues. Germline CDR1 reads SEHNR; CDR2 reads FQNEAQ (reference sequence). V was trimmed by 6 bases and J by 0 bases, leaving 9 bases between them. CDR3 sequence (DNA): TGTGCCAGCAGACAGACAGACTCTGGAAACACCATATATTTT. Translation gives CASRQTDSGNTIYF.

The gene calls are TRBV5-1 and TRBJ2-7, with a possible D match to TRBD2 (5 bases). Germline loops: CDR1 SGHRS, CDR2 YFSETQ. With 0 bases removed from V and 6 bases from J, the gap between germline ends came to 10 bases. The CDR3 extends over 13 amino acids. The DNA of the CDR3 is TGCGCCAGCAGCTTGGGGGGAGAGGGCGAGCAGTACTTC. Its translation: CASSLGGEGEQYF.

This chain uses TRBV9 with TRBJ1-3, with a weak D call TRBD1 (5 bases). Germline V gene lookup returns CDR1 SGDLS and CDR2 YYNGEE. V dropped 4 bases and J dropped 1 base, with 15 bases sitting between them. The CDR3 totals 16 residues. CDR3 bases: TGTGCCAGCAGCCATCCATCGGGGGGTTCTGGAAACACCATATATTTT. It yields the protein CASSHPSGGSGNTIYF.

This chain joins TRBV15 and TRBJ1-5; unclear D gene. CDR1 and CDR2 (germline): LNHNV, YYDKDF (reference sequence). The CDR3 spans 15 residues. V was pared by 0 bases and J by 7 bases, with 13 bases between. In nucleotides, the CDR3 is TGTGCCACCAGCAGAGATCGGTCAACGGGACAGCCCCAGCATTTT. Its protein product is CATSRDRSTGQPQHF.

This clone was recorded only once. J is TRBJ2-7 and V is TRBV9; D remains unclear. The V end was cut by 0 bases, the J end by 3 bases, with 19 bases between. Germline CDR1 and CDR2: SGDLS and YYNGEE. This CDR3 has 17 residues. The CDR3 loop reads CASSVADRGARLYEQYF. The CDR3, as DNA: TGTGCCAGCAGCGTAGCTGATAGAGGCGCGCGCCTCTACGAGCAGTACTTC. Together with reference TRBV9 and TRBJ2-7, the CDR3 gives the full variable domain: DSGVTQTPKHLITATGQRVTLRCSPRSGDLSVYWYQQSLDQGLQFLIQYYNGEERAKGNILERFSAQQFPDLHSELNLSSLELGDSALYFCASSVADRGARLYEQYFGPGTRLTVT.

On this clone itself: The identical CDR3 is also encoded by other nucleotide sequences in the sample. V gene TRBV9 combines with J gene TRBJ1-2, with D possibly TRBD1 on 5 matching bases. With 3 bases removed from V and 2 bases from J, the gap between germline ends came to 8 bases. In germline, CDR1 is SGDLS, CDR2 YYNGEE. The CDR3 has 13 amino acids. This chain's CDR3 is CASSAGGNYGYTF. The CDR3 nucleotides read TGTGCCAGCAGCGCGGGGGGAAACTATGGCTACACCTTC.

The genes are TRBV28 and TRBJ2-7, with TRBD2 as a possible D gene (6 bases). Trimming took 3 bases from V and 2 from J, leaving 11 bases between them. The germline V gene has CDR1 MDHEN and CDR2 SYDVKM. The CDR3 contains 14 residues. The CDR3, as DNA: TGTGCCAGCAGTTTGAGGGGAGGTGCCTACGAGCAGTACTTC. It codes for CASSLRGGAYEQYF.

V and J are TRBV6-1 and TRBJ1-6; no definite D call. The V end lost 11 bases, the J end lost 6 bases, and 11 bases lay between the germline ends. Germline CDR1 and CDR2: MNHNS and SASEGT. This CDR3 spans 12 amino acids. CDR3 DNA sequence: TGTGCCGGAGCGGTCGGTAATTCACCCCTCCACTTT. It yields the protein CAGAVGNSPLHF.

This chain joins TRBV9 and TRBJ1-3; 8 nucleotides agree with TRBD1. The germline V gene has CDR1 SGDLS and CDR2 YYNGEE. The CDR3 runs to 17 residues. Trimming at V came to 0 bases and at J to 2 bases, leaving 7 bases not matched to a gene. DNA of the CDR3: TGTGCCAGCAGCGTAGGGGGGGACAGGTACACTGGAAACACCATATATTTT. This encodes CASSVGGDRYTGNTIYF.

The chain links TRBV6-1 to TRBJ2-5, with no clear D. Trimming took off 5 bases at V and 2 bases at J, with 9 bases between the two ends. The CDR3 extends over 13 amino acids. Germline V gives CDR1 MNHNS, CDR2 SASEGT. The DNA for the CDR3 is TGTGCCAGCAGTCGAGCGAGACAAGAGACCCAGTACTTC. Its translation is CASSRARQETQYF.

The chain combines TRBV7-3 with TRBJ1-2; no definite D call. Germline V gene lookup returns CDR1 SGHTA and CDR2 FQGTGA. The ends were cut back, 1 base at V and 8 bases at J, with 11 bases in the middle. CDR3 length: 13 amino acids. Here the CDR3 reads CASSLNRNEGYTF. DNA for the CDR3: TGTGCCAGCAGCTTAAACCGAAATGAGGGCTACACCTTC.

This clone appeared once. The rearrangement uses TRBV7-6 and TRBJ2-1, with D possibly matching TRBD1 (5 bases). Germline CDR1 is SGHVS and CDR2 is FNYEAQ. There are 15 residues in the CDR3. Trimming stripped 4 bases from V and 7 bases from J, with 17 bases between. This chain's CDR3 is CASSYSPTVTNEQFF. The CDR3 nucleotides read TGTGCCAGCAGCTATTCGCCGACAGTAACAAATGAGCAGTTCTTC. Variable domain in full (rest from reference TRBV7-6 and TRBJ2-1): GAGVSQSPRYKVTKRGQDVALRCDPISGHVSLYWYRQALGQGPEFLTYFNYEAQQDKSGLPNDRFSAERPEGSISTLTIQRTEQRDSAMYRCASSYSPTVTNEQFFGPGTRLTVL.

The chain is built from TRBV15 and TRBJ2-3; 7 bases line up with TRBD2. Trimming removed 0 bases from V and 0 bases from J; junction bases left unmatched: 9. Germline loops: CDR1 LNHNV, CDR2 YYDKDF (reference sequence). The CDR3 has 18 amino acids. The CDR3 DNA sequence: TGTGCCACCAGCAGAGATAAGCCCCAGCGGGGTAGCACAGATACGCAGTATTTT. Its protein product is CATSRDKPQRGSTDTQYF.

The chain couples TRBV29-1 to TRBJ2-3; D might be TRBD2 (6 bases). Germline V gene sequence: CDR1 SQVTM, CDR2 ANQGSEA. The CDR3 has 12 residues. The V end was cut by 5 bases, the J end by 5 bases, with 11 bases between. The CDR3 spells CSVKRGGDTQYF. CDR3 nucleotide sequence: TGCAGCGTTAAACGGGGAGGAGATACGCAGTATTTT.

The chain combines TRBV6-5 with TRBJ1-1; D is unclear. This CDR3 is 15 amino acids long. Trimming removed 3 bases at V and 4 bases at J, with 15 bases between. Germline V CDR1 and CDR2: MNHEY, SVGAGI. DNA for the CDR3: TGTGCCAGCAGTTATTCCCGGGTGAGAGTCACTGAAGCTTTCTTT. Its translation: CASSYSRVRVTEAFF.

The V gene is TRBV21-1, the J gene TRBJ2-1; the table gives TRBD1 as D, unverified against the DNA. TRBV21-1 is designated a pseudogene. The CDR3 spans 12 residues. This chain's CDR3 is CASSSGTGSQFF. The CDR3 DNA follows: TGTGCCAGCAGCAGCGGGACAGGGTCACAGTTCTTC.

The J gene is TRBJ2-5, the V gene TRBV7-3; D gene unclear. CDR3 length: 14 amino acids. The germline CDR1 and CDR2 sequences are SGHTA and FQGTGA. Trimming took off 1 base at V and 4 bases at J, with 10 bases between the two ends. In DNA, the CDR3 is TGTGCCAGCAGCTTAAGCGGCTCGGGAGAGACCCAGTACTTC. Translated, it gives CASSLSGSGETQYF.

The chain is built from TRBV30 and TRBJ1-1, with a weak D call TRBD1 (5 bases). Germline V gene lookup returns CDR1 GTSNPN and CDR2 SVGIG (reference sequence). V was cut by 3 bases and J by 3 bases, with 11 bases left in between. The CDR3 spans 13 residues. The CDR3 loop reads CAWRRGGDTEAFF. Here the CDR3 DNA reads TGTGCCTGGAGGCGGGGGGGGGACACTGAAGCTTTCTTT.

The chain has TRBV14 and TRBJ2-5; 7 bases fit TRBD1. This CDR3 is 15 amino acids long. The trim removed 3 bases at V and 2 bases at J, leaving 6 bases unmatched. CDR1 is SGHDN, CDR2 FVKESK, per germline. The CDR3 bases are TGTGCCAGCAGCCAGGGACAGCTCCTACAAGAGACCCAGTACTTC. Its translation: CASSQGQLLQETQYF.

This clone was picked up one time. The gene calls are TRBV7-2 and TRBJ2-7; maybe TRBD1 (5 bases). CDR3 size: 14 residues. Trimming took 3 bases from V and 1 from J, leaving 10 bases between them. Germline CDR1 and CDR2: SGHTA and FQGNSA. The CDR3: CASSFSRQSYEQYF. The CDR3 region has the DNA TGTGCCAGCAGCTTTTCACGACAGTCCTACGAGCAGTACTTC. The variable domain in full, completed from reference TRBV7-2 and TRBJ2-7, reads GAGVSQSPSNKVTEKGKDVELRCDPISGHTALYWYRQSLGQGLEFLIYFQGNSAPDKSGLPSDRFSAERTGGSVSTLTIQRTQQEDSAVYLCASSFSRQSYEQYFGPGTRLTVT.

The gene calls are TRBV4-1 and TRBJ1-2, with TRBD1 matching over 8 bases. Germline-derived CDR1 and CDR2 are MGHRA and YSYEKL. Trimming took 0 bases from V and 8 from J; bases not matched to a gene: 17. The CDR3 contains 18 residues. This CDR3 reads CASSQEVQGAGEIWGYTF. The DNA of the CDR3 is TGCGCCAGCAGCCAAGAGGTCCAGGGGGCCGGGGAGATATGGGGCTACACCTTC.

The chain links TRBV5-4 to TRBJ1-1; D is possibly TRBD1 (5 bases). The V and J ends lost 2 bases and 0 bases respectively, with 8 bases between them. The CDR3 sequence is 14 residues long. Germline CDR1 is SGHNT and CDR2 is YYREEE (reference sequence). The CDR3 sequence: CASSLGALNTEAFF. CDR3 sequence (DNA): TGTGCCAGCAGCTTAGGGGCCTTGAACACTGAAGCTTTCTTT.

V usage is TRBV14 and J usage is TRBJ2-7; D ambiguous. The length of the CDR3 is 14 residues. Germline V gene lookup returns CDR1 SGHDN and CDR2 FVKESK. The V and J ends lost 4 bases and 5 bases respectively, with 15 bases between them. CDR3 in DNA: TGTGCCAGCAGCCCTCTGACGAACTACCACGAGCAGTACTTC. Its protein product is CASSPLTNYHEQYF.

V usage is TRBV11-1 and J usage is TRBJ2-7; 10 bases map to TRBD1. Germline V gene sequence: CDR1 SGHAT, CDR2 FQDESV (reference sequence). V shed 3 bases, J shed 4 bases, and the junction held 9 bases outside the gene matches. This CDR3 comprises 16 residues. The DNA of the CDR3 is TGTGCCAGCAGCTTGTCATCGGGACAGGGGACGTACGAGCAGTACTTC. It is translated as CASSLSSGQGTYEQYF.